This TCR beta chain was recovered during a study of T-cell memory formation after mild COVID-19. Study summary: Clusters were largely donor specific. Regarding the study as a whole: Prior to infection, memory already included some responding clones, suggesting cross-reactive memory joined.

The germline gives CDR1 MGHDK, CDR2 SYGVNS. The V end lost 4 bases, the J end lost 1 base, and 18 bases lay between the germline ends. There are 17 residues in the CDR3. Comments on this clonotype: Its antigen remains unidentified.

Using constant-segment primers, 5'RACE produced TCR alpha and TCR beta cDNA libraries carrying sample barcodes and UMIs. Via MiXCR, TCRdb re-called the 5' RACE reads, giving one row per CDR3 protein. Of approximately 150,000 distinct CDR3 sequences listed, around 13% were seen once; the top ten hold 13% to 15%. The sequencing input was PBMCs or a T cell subset sorted from them (not recorded which). The rearrangement links TRBV25-1 to TRBJ2-3; D gene uncertain. This TCR derives from an adult woman who had mild COVID-19 (a few samples of this study predate the infection). Cell type and time point are not known. CDR3 nucleotides: TGTGCCAGCAGTGTCCGAACCGCGGTAAGGGGCACAGATACGCAGTATTTT. Translating gives CASSVRTAVRGTDTQYF.